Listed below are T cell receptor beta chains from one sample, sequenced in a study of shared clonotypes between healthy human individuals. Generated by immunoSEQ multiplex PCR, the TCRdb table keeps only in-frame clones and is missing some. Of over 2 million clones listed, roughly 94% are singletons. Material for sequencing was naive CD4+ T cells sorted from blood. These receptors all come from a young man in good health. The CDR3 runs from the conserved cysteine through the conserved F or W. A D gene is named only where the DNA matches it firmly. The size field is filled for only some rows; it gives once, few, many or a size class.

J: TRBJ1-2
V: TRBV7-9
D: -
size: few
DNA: TGTGCCAGCAGCCCAGGGGCTGGCTACACCTTC
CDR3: CASSPGAGYTF

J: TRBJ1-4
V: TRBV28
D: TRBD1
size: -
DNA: TGTGCCAGCAGCGAACAGGGGCAGAACGAAAAACTGTTTTTT
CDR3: CASSEQGQNEKLFF

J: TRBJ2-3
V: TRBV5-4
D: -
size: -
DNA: TGTGCCAGCAGCTTGGGGGACACCAGCACAGATACGCAGTATTTT
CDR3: CASSLGDTSTDTQYF

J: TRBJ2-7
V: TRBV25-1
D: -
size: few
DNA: TGTGCCAGCAGTGGCCCGATTAGGACGGACGAGCAGTACTTC
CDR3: CASSGPIRTDEQYF

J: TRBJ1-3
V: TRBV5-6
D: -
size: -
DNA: TGTGCCAGCAGCTTGGGGACAGTCTCTGGAAACACCATATATTTT
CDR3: CASSLGTVSGNTIYF

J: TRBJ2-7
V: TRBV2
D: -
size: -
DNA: TGTGCCAGCGGGGCCGGGGGATCGGGGCGACCTCTCTACGAGCAGTACTTC
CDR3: CASGAGGSGRPLYEQYF

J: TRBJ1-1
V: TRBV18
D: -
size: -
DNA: TGTGCCAGCCGGGACCGCGGATCGAACACTGAAGCTTTCTTT
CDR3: CASRDRGSNTEAFF

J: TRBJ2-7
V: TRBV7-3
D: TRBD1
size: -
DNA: TGTGCCAGCAGCTCCCAAAAACCGGGACAGGGGAGTGGGCAGTACTTC
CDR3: CASSSQKPGQGSGQYF

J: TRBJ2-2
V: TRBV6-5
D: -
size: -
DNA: TGTGCCAGCAACCGGGGCTCCACGAACACCGGGGAGCTGTTTTTT
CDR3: CASNRGSTNTGELFF

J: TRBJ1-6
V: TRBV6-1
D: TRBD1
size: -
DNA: TGTGCCAGCATCGGGGACAGGTGGAGAGATTCACCCCTCCACTTT
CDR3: CASIGDRWRDSPLHF

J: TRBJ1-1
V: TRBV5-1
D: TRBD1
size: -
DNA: TGCGCCAGCAGCTTAGGACAGGGAGGGAGCACTGAAGCTTTCTTT
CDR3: CASSLGQGGSTEAFF

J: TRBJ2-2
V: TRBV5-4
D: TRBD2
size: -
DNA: TGTGCCAGCAGCTCGGGACTAAACAAGAACACCGGGGAGCTGTTTTTT
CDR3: CASSSGLNKNTGELFF

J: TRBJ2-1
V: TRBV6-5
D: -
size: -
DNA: TGTGCCAGCAGTTACTCCTGGCAGGGGTACGCTGAGCAGTTCTTC
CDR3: CASSYSWQGYAEQFF

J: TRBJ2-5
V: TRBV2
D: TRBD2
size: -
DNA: TGTGCCAGCACCGGGGAGGGAGAGACCCAGTACTTC
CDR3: CASTGEGETQYF

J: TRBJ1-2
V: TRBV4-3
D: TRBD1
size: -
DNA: TGCGCCAGCAGCCAAGTGGGACAGGGGGCCGATGGCTACACCTTC
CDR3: CASSQVGQGADGYTF

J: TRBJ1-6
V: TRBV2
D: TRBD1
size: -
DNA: TGTGCCAGCAGTGGGACAGGGTATAATTCACCCCTCCACTTT
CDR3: CASSGTGYNSPLHF

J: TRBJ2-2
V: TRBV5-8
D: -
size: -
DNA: TGTGCCAGCAGCTTCGAGAACACCGGGGAGCTGTTTTTT
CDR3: CASSFENTGELFF

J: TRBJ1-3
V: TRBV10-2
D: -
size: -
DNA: TGCGCCAGCAGGGGGGGTGGTCGGACCTCTGGAAACACCATATATTTT
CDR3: CASRGGGRTSGNTIYF

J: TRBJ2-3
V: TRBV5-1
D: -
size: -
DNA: TGCGCCAGCAGCTTGGGCGGGACAGATACGCAGTATTTT
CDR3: CASSLGGTDTQYF

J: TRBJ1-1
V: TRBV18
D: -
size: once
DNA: TGTGCCAGCTCACCACCGGCGGCAGGGAACACTGAAGCTTTCTTT
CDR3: CASSPPAAGNTEAFF

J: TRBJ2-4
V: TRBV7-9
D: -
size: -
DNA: TGTGCCAGCAGCTTTCCAGGACCAACCAAAAACATTCAGTACTTC
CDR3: CASSFPGPTKNIQYF

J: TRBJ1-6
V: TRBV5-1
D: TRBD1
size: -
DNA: TGCGCCAGCAGCTGGGGACAGTTAAATTCACCCCTCCACTTT
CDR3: CASSWGQLNSPLHF

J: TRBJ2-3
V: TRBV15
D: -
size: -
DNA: TGTGCCACCAGCAGAGATCAGGACGGAGATACGCAGTATTTT
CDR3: CATSRDQDGDTQYF

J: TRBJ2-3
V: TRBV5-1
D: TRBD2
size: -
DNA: TGCGCCAGCAGCTTGGGTAGCGGGCCAAGCACAGATACGCAGTATTTT
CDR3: CASSLGSGPSTDTQYF

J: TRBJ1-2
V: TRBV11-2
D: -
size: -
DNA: TGTGCCAGCAGCTTAGAGGGGTATGGCTACACCTTC
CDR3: CASSLEGYGYTF

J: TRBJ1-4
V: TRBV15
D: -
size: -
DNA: TGTGCCACCAGCAGAGATTTTGAGGGCGAAAAACTGTTTTTT
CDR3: CATSRDFEGEKLFF

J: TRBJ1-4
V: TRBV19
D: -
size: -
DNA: TGTGCCAGCTACCAGGGTGACGGAGAAAAACTGTTTTTT
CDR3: CASYQGDGEKLFF

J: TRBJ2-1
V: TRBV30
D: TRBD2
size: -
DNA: TGTGCCTGGACTGTGACTAGCGGGGGGGCCAATGAGCAGTTCTTC
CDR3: CAWTVTSGGANEQFF

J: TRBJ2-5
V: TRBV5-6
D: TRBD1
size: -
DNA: TGTGCCAGCAGTTTTCCGGGACAGGGAGAAGAGACCCAGTACTTC
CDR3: CASSFPGQGEETQYF

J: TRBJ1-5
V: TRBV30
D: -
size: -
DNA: TGTGCCTGGGGGGAGGGAGGCAATCAGCCCCAGCATTTT
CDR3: CAWGEGGNQPQHF

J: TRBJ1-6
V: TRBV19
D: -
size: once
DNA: TGTGCCAGTAGTATAGACATTGATTCACCCCTCCACTTT
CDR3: CASSIDIDSPLHF

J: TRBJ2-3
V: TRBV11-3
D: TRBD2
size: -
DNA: TGTGCCAGCAGGGCTAGCGGGAGTGCAGATACGCAGTATTTT
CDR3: CASRASGSADTQYF

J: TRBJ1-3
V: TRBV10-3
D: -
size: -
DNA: TGTGCCATCAGTGGGGCGTCGGGGCATGGGACCATATATTTT
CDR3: CAISGASGHGTIYF

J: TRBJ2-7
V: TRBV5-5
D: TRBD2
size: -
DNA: TGTGCCAGCAAAGCGGGAGGGAACGAGCAGTACTTC
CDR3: CASKAGGNEQYF

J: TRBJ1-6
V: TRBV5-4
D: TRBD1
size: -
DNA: TGTGCCAGCAGCTTGGGGACAGGCATAATCTCCTATAATTCACCCCTCCACTTT
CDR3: CASSLGTGIISYNSPLHF

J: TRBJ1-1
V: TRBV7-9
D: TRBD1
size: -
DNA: TGTGCCAGCAGCTCGGGACAGGGGGCGAATGAAGCTTTCTTT
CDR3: CASSSGQGANEAFF

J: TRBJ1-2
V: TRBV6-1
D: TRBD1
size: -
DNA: TGTGCCAGCAGTGAGGGACAGGCCTATTATGGCTACACCTTC
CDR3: CASSEGQAYYGYTF